One sample yielded the 2 T cell receptor beta chains listed below, sequenced in a study of T cell responses to AZD1222 COVID-19 vaccine. This table comes from immunoSEQ multiplex PCR, and its TCRdb copy is limited to in-frame clones, with some not included. This table has 80,000 or so clones, 75% to 95% appearing once. This sample comprised peripheral blood, obtained on day 0 of MenACWY control vaccination. All receptors derive from an adult in good health.

CDR3 amino acids: CASSEAWTSGSPSYNEQFF. The CDR3 DNA follows: TGTGCCAGCAGTGAAGCGTGGACTAGCGGGAGCCCCTCCTACAATGAGCAGTTCTTC. This sequence joins TRBV2 and TRBJ2-1; 13 bases match TRBD2. From germline, CDR1 is SNHLY and CDR2 FYNNEI. This CDR3 spans 19 amino acids. V trimming: 0 bases; J trimming: 0 bases; junction bases outside the gene matches: 5.

In its sample, this clone was seen a few times. The chain links TRBV2 to TRBJ1-2; D perhaps matches TRBD1 (5 bases). The CDR3 runs 14 residues. Germline-derived CDR1 and CDR2 are SNHLY and FYNNEI. Between the trimmed V and J ends, which lost 6 bases and 3 bases, there was a span of 14 bases. The CDR3 nucleotides read TGTGCCAGCAGCCTCAGGGAGTCCGACTATGGCTACACCTTC. This sequence encodes CASSLRESDYGYTF.